What follows are 27 T cell receptor beta chains derived from one specimen sequenced in a study of cytomegalovirus exposure and HLA in healthy donors. Amplification used 60 Vbeta primers and 13 Jbeta primers. Method: immunoSEQ multiplex PCR; TCRdb's copy keeps in-frame clones and lacks some. There are 170,000 or so clones in the sample; around 77% occur only once, and 2.4% lies in the top ten. The sample was PBMCs. Receptors originate from a man in his sixties in good health and CMV-seronegative.

This chain uses TRBV5-6 with TRBJ1-3, with D tentatively TRBD1 (6 bases). The length of the CDR3 is 15 residues. V was clipped by 1 base and J by 3 bases, with 11 bases between them. Germline CDR1 SGHDT, CDR2 YYEEEE. CDR3 region: CASSLRGAHGNTIYF. In nucleotides, the CDR3 is TGTGCCAGCAGCTTGCGGGGGGCGCATGGAAACACCATATATTTT.

In this sample, this clone turned up a few times. The chain couples TRBV19 to TRBJ2-6; D is possibly TRBD1 (5 bases). CDR1 is LNHDA and CDR2 is SQIVND in the germline V gene (reference sequence). The CDR3 length is 15 residues. Trimming removed 5 bases from V and 4 bases from J, with 12 bases in between. The CDR3 loop is CASSYQGTGANVLTF. In DNA, the CDR3 is TGTGCCAGTAGTTACCAGGGAACCGGGGCCAACGTCCTGACTTTC. The complete variable domain, with remaining parts taken from reference TRBV19 and TRBJ2-6, reads DGGITQSPKYLFRKEGQNVTLSCEQNLNHDAMYWYRQDPGQGLRLIYYSQIVNDFQKGDIAEGYSVSREKKESFPLTVTSAQKNPTAFYLCASSYQGTGANVLTFGAGSRLTVL.

This clone was seen a handful of times. The CDR3 is CASSQDYGGGEKLFF. CDR3 in DNA: TGTGCCAGCAGCCAAGATTACGGGGGGGGCGAAAAACTGTTTTTT. The chain carries TRBV4-2 and TRBJ1-4, with D possibly being TRBD1 (6 bases). The CDR3 extends over 15 amino acids. Looked up from germline, CDR1 is LGHNA and CDR2 is YNFKEQ. V lost 0 bases and J lost 8, with 13 bases in between.

Worth noting for this clone: The sample holds other DNA sequences that translate to the same CDR3. The chain has TRBV5-6 and TRBJ1-5; D unclear. V was trimmed by 0 bases and J by 5 bases, leaving 6 bases between them. Germline lookup yields CDR1 SGHDT and CDR2 YYEEEE. The CDR3 totals 13 residues. This CDR3 reads CASSLGPDQPQHF. CDR3 nucleotides: TGTGCCAGCAGCTTGGGGCCCGATCAGCCCCAGCATTTT.

The J gene is TRBJ1-1, the V gene TRBV27, with a possible D match to TRBD1 (5 bases). In germline, CDR1 is MNHEY, CDR2 SMNVEV (reference sequence). The V and J ends lost 5 bases and 1 base respectively, with 14 bases between them. The CDR3 loop spans 15 amino acids. This chain's CDR3 is CASSPPGGENTEAFF. The CDR3 DNA is TGTGCCAGCAGTCCCCCGGGAGGGGAGAACACTGAAGCTTTCTTT.

The chain combines TRBV7-2 with TRBJ2-7, with 14 bases matching TRBD2. J was trimmed by 6 bases and V by 0 bases; bases with no gene match: 1. Germline V gene lookup returns CDR1 SGHTA and CDR2 FQGNSA. This CDR3 has 15 amino acids. The CDR3 DNA sequence: TGTGCCAGCAGCTTAGCAGGACTAGCGGGAGGCGAGCAGTACTTC. Its translation is CASSLAGLAGGEQYF.

This clone was seen a handful of times. The rearrangement joins TRBV2 to TRBJ1-2, with D perhaps TRBD1 (6 bases). The CDR3 is 15 residues long. Germline V lookup: CDR1 SNHLY, CDR2 FYNNEI. V gave up 2 bases and J gave up 4 bases, with 14 bases separating them. CDR3: CASSEMSGVFYGYTF. CDR3 nucleotides: TGTGCCAGCAGTGAAATGTCAGGGGTCTTCTATGGCTACACCTTC.

The J gene is TRBJ1-1, the V gene TRBV2; no clear D. The ends were cut back, 6 bases at V and 2 bases at J, with 7 bases in the middle. The CDR3 has 12 amino acids. Germline CDR1 SNHLY, CDR2 FYNNEI. CDR3 DNA: TGTGCCAGCAGGGGGAGAAACACTGAAGCTTTCTTT. It translates to CASRGRNTEAFF.

The V gene is TRBV6-1, the J gene TRBJ1-4; perhaps TRBD1 as D (6 bases). From germline, CDR1 is MNHNS and CDR2 SASEGT. The germline V and J ends were trimmed by 4 bases and 6 bases, with 12 bases remaining between them. The CDR3 runs to 14 residues. As DNA, the CDR3 is TGTGCCAGCAGTGGGGCAGGGGTCTATGAAAAACTGTTTTTT. It yields the protein CASSGAGVYEKLFF.

J is TRBJ2-1 and V is TRBV5-1, with 14 bases that match TRBD2. The length of the CDR3 is 15 residues. Unmatched junction bases numbered 1, after V lost 1 base and J lost 7 bases. The germline V gene has CDR1 SGHRS and CDR2 YFSETQ. The CDR3 region has the DNA TGCGCCAGCAGCTTGAGGACTAGCGGGGGGAATGAGCAGTTCTTC. Translation: CASSLRTSGGNEQFF.

The V gene is TRBV27, the J gene TRBJ2-5; 9 bases match TRBD1. The CDR3 extends over 15 amino acids. Germline V gene sequence: CDR1 MNHEY, CDR2 SMNVEV (reference sequence). V lost 4 bases to trimming and J lost 5 bases; unmatched junction nucleotides: 8. The CDR3 loop reads CASSSYRGLGETQYF. The CDR3 coding sequence is TGTGCCAGCAGTTCGTACAGGGGGCTGGGGGAGACCCAGTACTTC.

V usage is TRBV28 and J usage is TRBJ1-4, with TRBD1 identical over 12 bases. This CDR3 is built from 15 residues. Germline loops: CDR1 MDHEN, CDR2 SYDVKM. With 6 bases clipped from V and 5 bases from J, the junction kept 4 bases outside the gene matches. CDR3 in DNA: TGTGCCAGCAGGGAGGGACAGGGGGCGAATGAAAAACTGTTTTTT. As protein: CASREGQGANEKLFF.

This clone was seen a handful of times. The gene calls are TRBV6-1 and TRBJ1-5; D ambiguous. Germline V gene data show CDR1 as MNHNS and CDR2 as SASEGT. CDR3 length: 15 amino acids. Between the trimmed V and J ends, which lost 8 bases and 6 bases, there was a span of 20 bases. The CDR3 loop is CASRVTAQGSQPQHF. The CDR3 nucleotides are TGTGCCAGCCGTGTTACAGCCCAAGGGAGTCAGCCCCAGCATTTT.

The V call is TRBV6-1, the J call TRBJ2-1; D is unresolved. The CDR3 totals 13 residues. CDR1 and CDR2 (germline): MNHNS, SASEGT. Between the trimmed V and J ends, which lost 7 bases and 2 bases, there was a span of 9 bases. CDR3 loop: CASNSYTYNEQFF. The CDR3 nucleotides read TGTGCCAGCAATAGCTATACCTACAATGAGCAGTTCTTC.

V is TRBV7-2 and J is TRBJ1-5; 9 positions agree with TRBD1. CDR1 and CDR2 (germline): SGHTA, FQGNSA. V was clipped by 5 bases and J by 4 bases; unmatched bases: 6. The CDR3 is 15 residues long. CDR3 bases: TGTGCCAGCAGCCTAACAGGGGGCCCGAATCAGCCCCAGCATTTT. Its protein is CASSLTGGPNQPQHF. Full variable domain (outside the CDR3, taken from reference TRBV7-2 and TRBJ1-5): GAGVSQSPSNKVTEKGKDVELRCDPISGHTALYWYRQSLGQGLEFLIYFQGNSAPDKSGLPSDRFSAERTGGSVSTLTIQRTQQEDSAVYLCASSLTGGPNQPQHFGDGTRLSIL.

The rearrangement joins TRBV5-1 to TRBJ2-3, with D maybe TRBD2 (5 bases). CDR3 length: 13 residues. Trimming stripped 4 bases from V and 6 bases from J, with 12 bases between. The V gene's germline CDR1 is SGHRS and CDR2 YFSETQ. CDR3 DNA sequence: TGCGCCAGCAGCCGACGGACGGGGGATACGCAGTATTTT. This translates into CASSRRTGDTQYF.

This chain connects TRBV6-6 to TRBJ2-7; weak D call: TRBD2 (5 bases). There are 14 residues in the CDR3. The V gene's germline CDR1 is MNHNY and CDR2 SVGAGI (reference sequence). V gave up 3 bases and J gave up 1 base, with 10 bases separating them. CDR3 loop: CASSYQWRSYEQYF. The CDR3 nucleotides read TGTGCCAGCAGTTATCAGTGGAGGTCCTACGAGCAGTACTTC.

This clone occurred once. The chain is built from TRBV5-1 and TRBJ2-1, with TRBD1 identical over 7 bases. The germline V gene has CDR1 SGHRS and CDR2 YFSETQ. J gave up 4 bases and V 0 bases, and 4 bases lay outside the gene matches. The CDR3 length is 15 residues. The DNA of the CDR3 is TGCGCCAGCAGCTTGGGTGCAGGGGGTTACAATGAGCAGTTCTTC. Translation gives CASSLGAGGYNEQFF.

The genes are TRBV6-6 and TRBJ2-4; 10 bases line up with TRBD1. V was clipped by 0 bases and J by 4 bases; unmatched bases: 0. Germline-derived CDR1 and CDR2 are MNHNY and SVGAGI (reference sequence). This CDR3 spans 15 amino acids. CDR3 coding DNA: TGTGCCAGCAGTTACTCGGGACAGGGGAAAAACATTCAGTACTTC. Encoded protein: CASSYSGQGKNIQYF.

The rearrangement links TRBV10-1 to TRBJ2-1; the match to TRBD1 covers 8 bases. CDR3 length: 14 residues. Germline V CDR1 and CDR2: WNHNN, SYGVQD (reference sequence). V was clipped by 2 bases and J by 9 bases; unmatched bases: 6. CDR3 in DNA: TGCGCCAGCAGTGAGCTGACAGGGGTCGGTGAGCAGTTCTTC. Residues: CASSELTGVGEQFF.

Points on this clone: At one of its ends the junction is not consistent with the germline gene, which may arise from a read error. This chain links TRBV5-6 with TRBJ1-2; unclear D gene. The CDR3 sequence is 17 residues long. Germline values: CDR1 SGHDT, CDR2 YYEEEE. CDR3 in DNA: TGTGCCAGCAGCTTGGCCGGGAGGGAGGATATTAACTATGGCTACCCCTTC. Translating it yields CASSLAGREDINYGYPF.

The count of this clone is one. This chain uses TRBV2 with TRBJ1-5, with D maybe TRBD1 (5 bases). Germline V gene sequence: CDR1 SNHLY, CDR2 FYNNEI. Trimming took 5 bases from V and 6 from J, leaving 17 bases between them. The CDR3 has 15 residues. CDR3 nucleotide sequence: TGTGCCAGCAGTATCGGGAGGGCCGGGGGTCAGCCCCAGCATTTT. It yields the protein CASSIGRAGGQPQHF.

V is TRBV28 and J is TRBJ2-1; weak D call: TRBD2 (6 bases). CDR1 and CDR2 (germline): MDHEN, SYDVKM. V lost 6 bases, J lost 13 bases, and 25 bases lay in between. CDR3 length: 15 amino acids. The CDR3, as DNA: TGTGCCAGCAGACAAGAAACGGGACTTTACGGAGCCCAGTTCTTC. This sequence encodes CASRQETGLYGAQFF.

This clone has more than one count but fewer than ten. This chain connects TRBV5-4 to TRBJ1-4, with 7 bases that match TRBD1. J was trimmed by 2 bases and V by 3 bases; bases with no gene match: 10. CDR3 length: 17 residues. The germline V gene encodes CDR1 SGHNT and CDR2 YYREEE (reference sequence). CDR3 sequence: CASSSGTARSTNEKLFF. In nucleotides, the CDR3 is TGTGCCAGCAGCTCCGGGACAGCCCGTTCCACTAATGAAAAACTGTTTTTT. Based on the CDR3 plus reference TRBV5-4 and TRBJ1-4, the full variable domain is ETGVTQSPTHLIKTRGQQVTLRCSSQSGHNTVSWYQQALGQGPQFIFQYYREEENGRGNFPPRFSGLQFPNYSSELNVNALELDDSALYLCASSSGTARSTNEKLFFGSGTQLSVL.

This sequence joins TRBV2 and TRBJ2-1; no clear D. The V and J ends lost 2 bases and 7 bases respectively, with 15 bases between them. The CDR3 totals 15 residues. Germline lookup yields CDR1 SNHLY and CDR2 FYNNEI. The CDR3 sequence: CASSERRAMGNEQFF. In DNA form, the CDR3 reads TGTGCCAGCAGTGAAAGGAGAGCAATGGGTAATGAGCAGTTCTTC.

The chain carries TRBV6-1 and TRBJ1-2, with TRBD1 matching 8 bases. V was pared by 10 bases and J by 3 bases, with 10 bases of the junction left unmatched. The CDR3 has 14 residues. Per germline, CDR1 MNHNS and CDR2 SASEGT. The CDR3 spells CATGEQGVHYGYTF. The CDR3 DNA is TGTGCCACCGGGGAACAGGGGGTCCACTATGGCTACACCTTC.

This clone was observed a handful of times. The gene calls are TRBV7-8 and TRBJ1-1; D uncertain. CDR1 and CDR2 (germline): SGHVS, FQNEAQ. The CDR3 has 13 residues. The V end lost 2 bases, the J end lost 1 base, and 5 bases lay between the germline ends. The CDR3 loop reads CASSLTGNTEAFF. CDR3 DNA sequence: TGTGCCAGCAGCTTAACGGGGAACACTGAAGCTTTCTTT.